The T cell receptor beta chain described here comes from a study of T cell repertoires in cytomegalovirus infection. Study-wide context: Recently identified HLA-C-restricted CMV epitopes were used, and well-studied HLA-B-restricted CMV epitopes were used as well. Public TCR beta signature analysis indicated the presence of both CMV infection and matching HLA type. General study findings and limits: Ex vivo, HLA-C-restricted CMV-specific TCR beta clonotypes prevailed over the rest of the response. People with CMV and the relevant HLA were identified by cumulative public TCR beta family frequency.

A remark on this clonotype: Its specificity is not known.

MiXCR was run by TCRdb on the reads, yielding one entry per CDR3 protein. Of roughly 500,000 distinct CDR3 sequences listed, 33% were seen once; the top ten hold under 20%. The clonotype comes from a human donor in good health (CMV status not recorded). Some clones in this sample may be carry-over from other donors' samples. The input for sequencing was cultured PBMCs, taken from culture after CMV antigen stimulation.

The CDR3 DNA reads as TGTGCCAGTAGTCCCACTCAGGGGGCCCTCTATGGCTACACCTTC. As protein: CASSPTQGALYGYTF. This chain uses TRBV19 with TRBJ1-2; 8 positions match TRBD1. The CDR3 covers 15 residues. Germline assignment: CDR1 LNHDA and CDR2 SQIVND (reference sequence). Losses at the gene ends were 5 bases for V and 4 bases for J; bases not matched to a gene: 9.